This is a list of T cell receptor beta chains from one sample in a study of T cell changes during pregnancy in multiple sclerosis. The repertoire was sequenced with immunoSEQ multiplex PCR; TCRdb's copy has only in-frame clones and lacks some. The sample lists about 51,000 clones, roughly 93% seen once, with under 2% in the top ten. Here the sequenced sample was peripheral blood, taken in the second trimester of pregnancy. These receptors originate from a female donor with multiple sclerosis, enrolled in a pregnancy study. Both conserved end residues are part of each CDR3. D genes are given only for firm matches. Not every row has a clone size; where given, it reads once, few, many or a size class.

j_call v_call clone_size d_call cdr3_aa
TRBJ2-3 TRBV6-4 . . CASSDGGRPTDTQYF
TRBJ2-7 TRBV6-5 . TRBD2 CASRRRTSGDYEQYF
TRBJ2-1 TRBV4-3 few . CASSPSLSESSYNEQFF
TRBJ2-3 TRBV4-3 . TRBD2 CASSQEGLAFTDTQYF
TRBJ2-3 TRBV7-9 . TRBD2 CASSLGLAGGPTDTQYF
TRBJ2-5 TRBV7-9 . . CASSLNVAQETQYF
TRBJ2-2 TRBV5-1 . . CASSLGGQGGTGELFF
TRBJ1-5 TRBV11-3 . TRBD1 CASSLGTGSNQPQHF
TRBJ2-3 TRBV11-2 . . CASSFDGADTQYF
TRBJ2-7 TRBV7-9 . TRBD2 CASSRTSGRAGSYEQYF
TRBJ2-5 TRBV10-3 . . CAISAEPAETQYF
TRBJ2-2 TRBV7-9 once TRBD2 CASSPWGTRPGPGAGELFF
TRBJ2-2 TRBV27 . TRBD2 CASSPLAGGTGELFF
TRBJ1-1 TRBV6-5 . . CASSYSGVGSAEAFF
TRBJ2-2 TRBV5-1 . TRBD2 CASSSTGGASNTGELFF
TRBJ2-7 TRBV19 . TRBD2 CASSIEAGGRYEQYF
TRBJ1-4 TRBV28 . TRBD1 CASSLRRQGAGAVGLFF
TRBJ1-2 TRBV25-1 . . CASSEEGTPWNGYTF
TRBJ2-3 TRBV27 . . CASSWDSTDTQYF
TRBJ1-5 TRBV19 once TRBD1 CASSAGQGTWGGSNQPQHF
TRBJ2-1 TRBV7-8 . TRBD2 CASSLALASGREDEQFF
TRBJ2-1 TRBV7-9 . . CASRQRSYNEQFF
TRBJ2-7 TRBV13 . TRBD2 CASSLDGRAGYEQYF
TRBJ2-7 TRBV29-1 once TRBD1 CSVVGTGATYEQYF
TRBJ2-2 TRBV18 . TRBD1 CASSPPLQGPGELFF
TRBJ2-7 TRBV7-2 once . CASSLVGGGAYEQYF
TRBJ2-3 TRBV5-1 . TRBD1 CASRPTGQGTDTQYF
TRBJ2-3 TRBV28 . TRBD2 CASSFWTSGRRDTQYF
TRBJ1-1 TRBV19 . . CASSIGTYVFF
TRBJ2-7 TRBV9 . TRBD2 CASSVGTSGSYEQYF
TRBJ2-5 TRBV4-2 . . CASSQEFTGTETQYF
TRBJ2-1 TRBV2 . . CASSEDSQFYNEQFF
TRBJ2-6 TRBV5-6 . . CASSSRISGANVLTF
TRBJ2-3 TRBV5-4 once . CASSLPKIEDTQYF
TRBJ1-2 TRBV28 once TRBD1 CASSLIALQGAHYGYTF
TRBJ2-1 TRBV6-1 . . CASSGDRTLYNEQFF
TRBJ1-1 TRBV7-3 . . CASSPGPGQEAFF
TRBJ2-5 TRBV7-2 . . CASSFLGGGETQYF
TRBJ2-7 TRBV9 . . CASSVGSTSGQYF
TRBJ2-7 TRBV6-1 . TRBD2 CASLVGGPVYEQYF